Presented here are 16 T cell receptor beta chains from one specimen sequenced in a study of Tregs in tolerant kidney transplant recipients. For these receptors, no antigen is known. FACS sorting followed an approximately 6-day coculture of CFSE-labeled recipient PBMCs with irradiated graft donor PBMCs. Sequencing was performed with immunoSEQ multiplex PCR; in TCRdb, only in-frame clones are kept and a portion is missing. The sample table includes around 2,000 clones. The material sequenced was CD4+ T cells from blood cultured with allogeneic cells, taken before the transplant. These receptors all stem from a human patient who received a combined kidney and bone marrow transplant.

Points on this clone: The sequenced fragment ends 3 residues before the CDR3 boundary, so the rest is inferred from the germline J gene. The chain recombines TRBV20-1 with TRBJ2-1; 11 bases fit TRBD2. Germline V lookup: CDR1 DFQATT, CDR2 SNEGSKA (reference sequence). The length of the CDR3 is 15 residues. The V gene end was trimmed by 3 bases and the J gene end by 4 bases; junction bases not matched to a gene: 5. CDR3 sequence: CSARARLAGYNEQFF. Incomplete CDR3 DNA: TGCAGTGCTAGGGCTCGACTAGCGGGGTACAATGAG.

Its frequency marks this clone as medium-sized. The read halts 3 residues ahead of the CDR3 end, with the missing end drawn from the germline J gene. The V call is TRBV5-1, the J call TRBJ1-1; D possibly corresponds to TRBD1 (6 bases). Trimming pared 2 bases from V and 4 bases from J, leaving 18 bases between. This CDR3 contains 16 residues. Germline V gene sequence: CDR1 SGHRS, CDR2 YFSETQ. The CDR3 bases that were read are TGCGCCAGCAGCTTCTTTCCAGGGGAGAGAGGCACTGAA. Translated, it gives CASSFFPGERGTE. The whole CDR3 protein is CASSFFPGERGTEAFF.

Regarding this clone: The read ends 3 residues before the CDR3 terminus; that terminus is restored from the germline J gene. The chain links TRBV5-1 to TRBJ2-7; the match to TRBD2 covers 7 bases. V trimming: 0 bases; J trimming: 4 bases; junction bases outside the gene matches: 7. Germline values: CDR1 SGHRS, CDR2 YFSETQ. The CDR3 is 15 residues long. CDR3 DNA, as far as it was read: TGCGCCAGCAGCTTGGCCAGTAGCGGGTTTTACGAG. This encodes CASSLASSGFYE. The entire CDR3 protein is CASSLASSGFYEQYF.

By frequency, this clone is medium-sized. With the read ending 3 residues before the CDR3 end, the germline J gene is used to fill in that end. V usage is TRBV19 and J usage is TRBJ1-3; no clear D gene. The V and J ends lost 5 bases and 4 bases respectively, with 9 bases between them. CDR3 length: 13 residues. Per germline, CDR1 LNHDA and CDR2 SQIVND (reference sequence). Incomplete CDR3 DNA: TGTGCCAGTAGTTTCGGTCCCGGAAACACC. It specifies CASSFGPGNT. The whole CDR3 sequence reads CASSFGPGNTIYF.

Comment on this clone: The read gets to within 3 residues of the CDR3 end, and the germline J gene fills in the rest. V is TRBV2 and J is TRBJ2-1; 9 bases are a match to TRBD2. Trimming removed 7 bases from V and 7 bases from J; junction bases left unmatched: 8. CDR1 and CDR2 from the germline V gene are SNHLY and FYNNEI. CDR3 length: 14 residues. The sequenced part of the CDR3 DNA is TGTGCCAGCAAAGGAGAAGCGGGGGGAAATGAG. It translates to CASKGEAGGNE. The entire CDR3 reads CASKGEAGGNEQFF.

Remarks on this clone: Read coverage stops 3 residues before the CDR3 terminus; the germline J gene supplies the remainder. The chain couples TRBV5-6 to TRBJ2-7; 11 positions agree with TRBD1. The germline CDR1 and CDR2 sequences are SGHDT and YYEEEE. This CDR3 comprises 15 residues. The junction had 7 bases not matched to a gene; V was cut back by 4 bases and J by 4 bases. CDR3 DNA, as far as it was read: TGTGCCAGCAGCAACCGGGACAGGGGGGCTTACGAG. Translation: CASSNRDRGAYE. Given in full, the CDR3 is CASSNRDRGAYEQYF. Together with reference TRBV5-6 and TRBJ2-7, the CDR3 gives the full variable domain: DAGVTQSPTHLIKTRGQQVTLRCSPKSGHDTVSWYQQALGQGPQFIFQYYEEEERQRGNFPDRFSGHQFPNYSSELNVNALLLGDSALYLCASSNRDRGAYEQYFGPGTRLTVT.

Note on this clone: The read halts 3 residues ahead of the CDR3 end, with the missing end drawn from the germline J gene. The rearrangement links TRBV19 to TRBJ1-3, with unresolved D. CDR3 size: 15 residues. Trimming cost V 5 bases and J 4 bases, with 15 bases left between them. The germline gives CDR1 LNHDA, CDR2 SQIVND (reference sequence). CDR3 DNA (partial): TGTGCCAGTAGTCCTCTCGGCGGGGTAGGAAACACC. The encoded protein is CASSPLGGVGNT. The complete CDR3 reads CASSPLGGVGNTIYF.

In the case of this clone: Read data end 3 residues before the CDR3 end; the end is taken from the germline J gene. This chain uses TRBV13 with TRBJ2-7, with TRBD1 as a possible D gene (6 bases). The CDR3 loop spans 14 amino acids. Looked up from germline, CDR1 is PRHDT and CDR2 is FYEKMQ (reference sequence). The ends were cut back, 8 bases at V and 0 bases at J, with 14 bases in the middle. This chain's CDR3 is CASQRTAHSYEQYF. Incomplete CDR3 DNA: TGTGCCAGCCAAAGGACAGCCCACTCCTACGAG.

This clone is identified as medium-sized from frequency. The read terminates 3 residues ahead of where the CDR3 ends, so the germline J gene completes it. The chain is built from TRBV20-1 and TRBJ2-3; 14 bases match TRBD2. V shed 3 bases and J 5 bases; nucleotides not matched to a gene: 7. Germline V gives CDR1 DFQATT, CDR2 SNEGSKA (reference sequence). The CDR3 has 16 residues. CDR3 residues: CSARGGLAGGGDTQYF. The part of the CDR3 DNA that was read is TGCAGTGCTAGGGGCGGACTAGCGGGAGGCGGAGATACG.

As to this clone: The CDR3 extends 3 residues past the end of the read, so its final part is completed from the germline J gene. J is TRBJ1-1 and V is TRBV5-1; TRBD1 might be the D (5 bases). Germline CDR1 SGHRS, CDR2 YFSETQ. V shed 0 bases and J shed 4 bases, with 7 bases lying between them. This CDR3 comprises 13 residues. The CDR3 loop reads CASSLGGSTEAFF. CDR3 DNA (partial): TGCGCCAGCAGCTTGGGGGGCAGCACTGAA.

About this clone: The read halts 3 residues ahead of the CDR3 end, with the missing end drawn from the germline J gene. The chain employs TRBV28 and TRBJ2-7, with TRBD1 identical over 7 bases. The V segment lost 5 bases and the J segment 3 bases; nucleotides outside the gene matches: 10. Germline V gene data show CDR1 as MDHEN and CDR2 as SYDVKM. The CDR3 loop spans 15 amino acids. CDR3 residues: CASSQPGTVVYEQYF. Incomplete CDR3 DNA: TGTGCCAGCAGTCAACCCGGGACAGTAGTCTACGAG.

According to its frequency, this clone is medium-sized. The read halts 3 residues ahead of the CDR3 end, with the missing end drawn from the germline J gene. The chain is built from TRBV7-9 and TRBJ2-3, with D tentatively TRBD2 (7 bases). The CDR3 consists of 13 residues. Trimming left V 7 bases short and J 8 bases short, with 16 bases between. CDR1 and CDR2 from the germline V gene are SEHNR and FQNEAQ (reference sequence). This chain's CDR3 is CASMLRGAFTQYF. The sequenced part of the CDR3 DNA is TGTGCCAGCATGCTTCGGGGGGCCTTTACG.

By frequency, this clone is medium-sized. The CDR3 is cut off 3 residues early in the read; its end comes from the germline J gene. The rearrangement uses TRBV19 and TRBJ2-4, with 7 bases identical to TRBD1. The length of the CDR3 is 12 residues. Per germline, CDR1 LNHDA and CDR2 SQIVND (reference sequence). The V segment lost 6 bases and the J segment 9 bases; nucleotides outside the gene matches: 5. CDR3 DNA, as far as it was read: TGTGCCAGTAGCCCCCGGGACAGCATT. Its protein is CASSPRDSI. The whole CDR3 sequence reads CASSPRDSIQYF.

On this clone itself: The sequenced fragment ends 3 residues before the CDR3 boundary, so the rest is inferred from the germline J gene. The chain is built from TRBV20-1 and TRBJ2-3, with TRBD2 matching 9 bases. The trim removed 2 bases at V and 1 base at J, leaving 10 bases unmatched. The CDR3 is 17 amino acids. Germline-derived CDR1 and CDR2 are DFQATT and SNEGSKA (reference sequence). The covered CDR3 bases are TGCAGTGCTAGATCCGGGGGGCCTAGCGGGGGCACAGATACG. Translation gives CSARSGGPSGGTDT. In full, the CDR3 reads CSARSGGPSGGTDTQYF.

Details on this clone: Coverage ceases 3 residues before the CDR3 finishes, and the germline J gene fills in the end. The V and J genes are TRBV5-4 and TRBJ2-5; 7 nucleotides agree with TRBD2. Looked up from germline, CDR1 is SGHNT and CDR2 is YYREEE (reference sequence). Trimming removed 1 base from V and 6 bases from J; junction bases left unmatched: 6. The CDR3 contains 14 residues. The sequenced part of the CDR3 DNA is TGTGCCAGCAGCTTGTTCGGCGGGAGTCAGACC. Translated, it gives CASSLFGGSQT. From start to end, the CDR3 is CASSLFGGSQTQYF.

Considering frequency, this clone is medium-sized. The read gets to within 3 residues of the CDR3 end, and the germline J gene fills in the rest. This chain connects TRBV28 to TRBJ2-1; no clear D. CDR3 size: 12 residues. V lost 3 bases to trimming and J lost 8 bases, with 8 bases between them. In germline, CDR1 is MDHEN, CDR2 SYDVKM. The sequenced CDR3 bases are TGTGCCAGCAGTTTTTGGTGGCATGAG. Its protein is CASSFWWHE. Given in full, the CDR3 is CASSFWWHEQFF.